The 22 T cell receptor beta chains reported below all come from one sample, sequenced in a study of CD8 T cells in ankylosing spondylitis. Each CDR3 protein is one row after TCRdb ran MiXCR on the 5' RACE reads. Of some 250,000 distinct CDR3 sequences in the sample, around 25% were seen once. Sequencing was carried out using blood, either unsorted or a sorted T cell fraction (not recorded which). Receptors were obtained from a male donor with ankylosing spondylitis or in good health (not recorded which).

This clonotype has a handful of counts. V and J are TRBV10-3 and TRBJ2-5; TRBD1 matches at 7 bases. V gave up 6 bases and J gave up 5 bases; unmatched junction bases: 0. The germline CDR1 and CDR2 sequences are ENHRY and SYGVKD. The CDR3 contains 11 residues. DNA of the CDR3: TGTGCCATCAGGGACAGGGAGACCCAGTACTTC. This sequence encodes CAIRDRETQYF.

The chain recombines TRBV3-1 with TRBJ2-7, with D unclear. This CDR3 contains 11 residues. Germline loops: CDR1 LGHDT, CDR2 YNNKEL (reference sequence). Trimming took off 5 bases at V and 5 bases at J, with 7 bases between the two ends. This chain's CDR3 is CASSYLNEQYF. In DNA form, the CDR3 reads TGTGCCAGCAGCTATCTAAACGAGCAGTACTTC.

This clonotype was detected many times. J is TRBJ2-6 and V is TRBV27; D ambiguous. CDR1 and CDR2 from the germline V gene are MNHEY and SMNVEV (reference sequence). This CDR3 region has 15 residues. Trimming left V 0 bases short and J 0 bases short, with 3 bases between. The CDR3 DNA is TGTGCCAGCAGTTTATCGCGCTCTGGGGCCAACGTCCTGACTTTC. Its translation is CASSLSRSGANVLTF.

This clonotype was counted ten times or more. The chain uses TRBV20-1 and TRBJ1-1; perhaps TRBD1 as D (5 bases). In germline, CDR1 is DFQATT, CDR2 SNEGSKA (reference sequence). The CDR3 contains 13 residues. V lost 6 bases, J lost 8 bases, and 19 bases lay in between. In DNA, the CDR3 is TGCAGTGCGCGGGACCCTAGAGGTTGGGAAGCTTTCTTT. Protein: CSARDPRGWEAFF.

Many counts were recorded for this clonotype. The chain couples TRBV20-1 to TRBJ1-1; a weak D match, TRBD1 (5 bases). Germline lookup yields CDR1 DFQATT and CDR2 SNEGSKA (reference sequence). V was clipped by 1 base and J by 1 base, with 10 bases between them. This CDR3 contains 14 residues. CDR3 amino acids: CSARVGLTNTEAFF. The CDR3 DNA follows: TGCAGTGCTAGAGTGGGACTGACGAACACTGAAGCTTTCTTT.

In its sample, this clonotype was seen many times. The chain uses TRBV6-5 and TRBJ1-1; 9 positions match TRBD1. The V gene end was trimmed by 2 bases and the J gene end by 5 bases; junction bases not matched to a gene: 9. The CDR3 runs to 16 residues. Germline V lookup: CDR1 MNHEY, CDR2 SVGAGI. CDR3 coding DNA: TGTGCCAGCAGTTACGCTTTAGGGACAGGGAGAACTGAAGCTTTCTTT. This translates into CASSYALGTGRTEAFF.

The chain employs TRBV12-3 or TRBV12-4 and TRBJ2-7; 10 bases agree with TRBD1. The CDR3 loop spans 15 amino acids. Losses at the gene ends were 6 bases for V and 2 bases for J; bases not matched to a gene: 7. The CDR3 spells CASSNRDRGTYEQYF. The CDR3 DNA sequence: TGTGCCAGCAGCAACCGGGACAGGGGTACCTACGAGCAGTACTTC.

This clonotype was recorded at least ten times. The rearrangement links TRBV20-1 to TRBJ2-3; TRBD2 matches 9 bases. The CDR3 runs 16 residues. Germline V gene data show CDR1 as DFQATT and CDR2 as SNEGSKA (reference sequence). Unmatched junction bases numbered 11, after V lost 5 bases and J lost 2 bases. Here the CDR3 DNA reads TGCAGTGCTCTCCGTGGGCTAGCGGGGCCCACAGATACGCAGTATTTT. This gives the protein CSALRGLAGPTDTQYF.

This clonotype came up many times. This chain links TRBV5-1 with TRBJ2-3; 7 nucleotides match TRBD2. CDR3 length: 16 residues. In germline, CDR1 is SGHRS, CDR2 YFSETQ. After removal of 4 bases from V and 5 bases from J, the junction contained 13 bases not matched to a gene. The CDR3 coding sequence is TGCGCCAGCAGCGTCGGACTAGTTAGGGGTGGAGATACGCAGTATTTT. Protein product: CASSVGLVRGGDTQYF.

The rearrangement uses TRBV2 and TRBJ1-1; D remains unclear. Trimming cost V 4 bases and J 5 bases, with 11 bases left between them. Germline V CDR1 and CDR2: SNHLY, FYNNEI. This CDR3 contains 13 residues. This chain's CDR3 is CASSGGLRTEAFF. CDR3 bases: TGTGCCAGCAGTGGAGGGTTGAGGACTGAAGCTTTCTTT.

The chain links TRBV20-1 to TRBJ2-7, with D tentatively TRBD2 (7 bases). The CDR3 consists of 16 residues. The ends were cut back, 0 bases at V and 3 bases at J, with 18 bases in the middle. The V gene's germline CDR1 is DFQATT and CDR2 SNEGSKA (reference sequence). The CDR3 protein is CSARDVWRGRHYEQYF. As DNA, the CDR3 is TGCAGTGCTAGAGATGTATGGCGGGGGCGACACTACGAGCAGTACTTC.

This clonotype was counted many times. J is TRBJ2-2 and V is TRBV29-1; 8 bases line up with TRBD1. This CDR3 comprises 14 residues. J gave up 5 bases and V 6 bases, and 8 bases lay outside the gene matches. In germline, CDR1 is SQVTM, CDR2 ANQGSEA. CDR3 bases: TGCAGCGTAGGACAGGGTTCGGGGACCGGGGAGCTGTTTTTT. It yields the protein CSVGQGSGTGELFF.

This clonotype showed up many times. The CDR3 bases are TGCAGTGCCACGTCTTACAGAGGGGATACGCAGTATTTT. Translating it yields CSATSYRGDTQYF. The genes are TRBV20-1 and TRBJ2-3; D is possibly TRBD2 (5 bases). Per germline, CDR1 DFQATT and CDR2 SNEGSKA (reference sequence). The V end lost 6 bases, the J end lost 6 bases, and 16 bases lay between the germline ends. The CDR3 sequence is 13 residues long.

This clonotype came up a few times. The chain combines TRBV28 with TRBJ2-5, with D possibly TRBD1 on 8 matching bases. Germline V CDR1 and CDR2: MDHEN, SYDVKM. This CDR3 has 13 amino acids. Trimming removed 5 bases at V and 9 bases at J, with 16 bases between. The DNA for the CDR3 is TGTGCCAGCAGTGCCACAGGGGGGGGGGCCCAGTACTTC. This sequence encodes CASSATGGGAQYF.

The rearrangement links TRBV6-1 to TRBJ1-2; 7 bases are a match to TRBD1. The CDR3 sequence is 14 residues long. CDR1 MNHNS and CDR2 SASEGT come from the germline V gene. V was clipped by 4 bases and J by 2 bases; unmatched bases: 4. The CDR3 DNA sequence: TGTGCCAGCAGTGCCACGGACAGGAACTATGGCTACACCTTC. Amino acid sequence: CASSATDRNYGYTF.

In this sample, this clonotype turned up many times. The chain links TRBV3-1 to TRBJ2-2; the D gene is possibly TRBD2 (6 bases). CDR1 and CDR2 from the germline V gene are LGHDT and YNNKEL (reference sequence). This CDR3 is 14 amino acids long. V was trimmed by 4 bases and J by 5 bases, leaving 11 bases between them. DNA for the CDR3: TGTGCCAGCAGCCTCTCTAGCGAGACCGGGGAGCTGTTTTTT. Amino acid sequence: CASSLSSETGELFF.

In its sample, this clonotype was seen many times. The chain couples TRBV5-1 to TRBJ2-5; D tentatively fits TRBD1 or TRBD2 (6 bases each). This CDR3 has 14 residues. Per the germline V gene, CDR1 is SGHRS and CDR2 is YFSETQ. Trimming stripped 2 bases from V and 5 bases from J, with 13 bases between. CDR3 sequence (DNA): TGCGCCAGCAGCTTTGGGGGCCGGGGGGAGACCCAGTACTTC. This gives the protein CASSFGGRGETQYF.

The chain combines TRBV28 with TRBJ2-7; 7 bases line up with TRBD1. The trim removed 3 bases at V and 3 bases at J, leaving 2 bases unmatched. This CDR3 is built from 13 residues. Germline CDR1 reads MDHEN; CDR2 reads SYDVKM. The CDR3 DNA is TGTGCCAGCAGTTTGACAGGGCTCTACGAGCAGTACTTC. It specifies CASSLTGLYEQYF. Together with reference TRBV28 and TRBJ2-7, the CDR3 gives the full variable domain: DVKVTQSSRYLVKRTGEKVFLECVQDMDHENMFWYRQDPGLGLRLIYFSYDVKMKEKGDIPEGYSVSREKKERFSLILESASTNQTSMYLCASSLTGLYEQYFGPGTRLTVT.

The CDR3 nucleotides are TGTGCCAGTACCCTTAGGGGGCAGGGATTCTACGAGCAGTACTTC. Translating it yields CASTLRGQGFYEQYF. V gene TRBV19 combines with J gene TRBJ2-7, with 7 bases identical to TRBD1. With 7 bases clipped from V and 3 bases from J, the junction kept 12 bases outside the gene matches. This CDR3 is 15 amino acids long. Per germline, CDR1 LNHDA and CDR2 SQIVND (reference sequence).

A single count supports this clonotype. The chain joins TRBV20-1 to TRBJ1-6; 7 bases are a match to TRBD1. Unmatched junction bases numbered 10, after V lost 7 bases and J lost 7 bases. The CDR3 length is 14 residues. Germline CDR1 is DFQATT and CDR2 is SNEGSKA (reference sequence). The CDR3 DNA follows: TGCAGTGACACGGGACAGCCTCTAAATTCACCCCTCCACTTT. Its protein product is CSDTGQPLNSPLHF.

The rearrangement joins TRBV12-3 or TRBV12-4 to TRBJ2-1, with D possibly being TRBD2 (6 bases). V dropped 7 bases and J dropped 12 bases, with 28 bases sitting between them. This CDR3 is built from 16 residues. CDR3 sequence reads: CASILAGMGRGVGQFF. The CDR3, as DNA: TGTGCCAGCATCCTGGCCGGGATGGGGCGCGGGGTGGGGCAGTTCTTC.

Ten or more counts support this clonotype. The J gene is TRBJ1-3, the V gene TRBV4-2; TRBD1 might be the D (5 bases). The CDR3 loop spans 16 amino acids. CDR1 is LGHNA and CDR2 is YNFKEQ in the germline V gene. Trimming took off 4 bases at V and 0 bases at J, with 13 bases between the two ends. This CDR3 is CASSRLGTGSGNTIYF. The CDR3 DNA sequence: TGTGCCAGCAGCCGATTAGGGACGGGCTCTGGAAACACCATATATTTT.